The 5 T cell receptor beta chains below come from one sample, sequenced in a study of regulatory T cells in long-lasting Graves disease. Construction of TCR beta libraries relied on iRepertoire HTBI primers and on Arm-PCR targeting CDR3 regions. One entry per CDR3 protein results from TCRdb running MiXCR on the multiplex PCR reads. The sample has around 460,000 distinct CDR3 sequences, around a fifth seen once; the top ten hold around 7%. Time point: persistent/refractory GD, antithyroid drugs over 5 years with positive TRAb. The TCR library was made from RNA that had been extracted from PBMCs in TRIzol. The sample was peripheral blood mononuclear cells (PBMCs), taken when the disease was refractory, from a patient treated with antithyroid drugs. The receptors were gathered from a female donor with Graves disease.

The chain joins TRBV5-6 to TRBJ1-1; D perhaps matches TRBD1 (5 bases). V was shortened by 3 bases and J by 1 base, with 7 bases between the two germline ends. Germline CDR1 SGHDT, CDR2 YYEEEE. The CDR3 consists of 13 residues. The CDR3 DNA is TGTGCCAGCAGCTATCAGGGGAACACTGAAGCTTTCTTT. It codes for CASSYQGNTEAFF.

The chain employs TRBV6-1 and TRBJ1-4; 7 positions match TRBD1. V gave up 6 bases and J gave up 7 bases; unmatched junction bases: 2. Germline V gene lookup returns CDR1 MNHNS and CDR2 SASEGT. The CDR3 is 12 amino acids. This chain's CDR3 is CASREGAEKLFF. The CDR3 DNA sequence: TGTGCCAGCAGAGAGGGGGCTGAAAAACTGTTTTTT.

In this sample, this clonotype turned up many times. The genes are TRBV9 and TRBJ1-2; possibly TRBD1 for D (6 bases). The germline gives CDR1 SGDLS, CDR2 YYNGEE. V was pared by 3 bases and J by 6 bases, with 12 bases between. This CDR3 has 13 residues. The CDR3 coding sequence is TGTGCCAGCAGCGCCTTACCAGGGGATGGCTACACCTTC. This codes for CASSALPGDGYTF. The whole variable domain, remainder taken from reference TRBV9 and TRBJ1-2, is DSGVTQTPKHLITATGQRVTLRCSPRSGDLSVYWYQQSLDQGLQFLIQYYNGEERAKGNILERFSAQQFPDLHSELNLSSLELGDSALYFCASSALPGDGYTFGSGTRLTVV.

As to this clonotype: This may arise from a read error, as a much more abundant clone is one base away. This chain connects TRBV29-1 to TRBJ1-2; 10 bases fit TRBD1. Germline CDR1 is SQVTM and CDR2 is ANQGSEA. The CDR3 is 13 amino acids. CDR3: CSVTPGQGNGHTF. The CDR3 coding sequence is TGCAGCGTTACTCCGGGACAGGGGAATGGCCACACCTTC.

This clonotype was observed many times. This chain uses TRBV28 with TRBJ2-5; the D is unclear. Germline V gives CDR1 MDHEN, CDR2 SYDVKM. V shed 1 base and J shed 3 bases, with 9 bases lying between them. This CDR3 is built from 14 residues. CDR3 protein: CASSLSSLKETQYF. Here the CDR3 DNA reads TGTGCCAGCAGTTTATCGAGTCTGAAAGAGACCCAGTACTTC.